These 9 T cell receptor beta chains came from one sample sequenced in a study of blood T cell repertoires in COVID-19. Sequenced by immunoSEQ multiplex PCR; TCRdb stores in-frame clones only, minus some. The sample has 270,000 or so clones, roughly 80% seen once; the top ten hold roughly 1.6%. Sequencing was done on a sample of peripheral blood. The source is a human donor with COVID-19, enrolled during active disease. The donor label of this sample is uncertain.

This clone has a handful of counts. The sample has other DNA sequences that encode this CDR3 too. V usage is TRBV5-1 and J usage is TRBJ2-5; 11 bases are shared with TRBD1. The germline gives CDR1 SGHRS, CDR2 YFSETQ. The junction had 2 bases not matched to a gene; V was cut back by 3 bases and J by 4 bases. CDR3 length: 14 amino acids. The CDR3 spells CASSSGTGGETQYF. The CDR3 DNA is TGCGCCAGCAGCTCCGGGACAGGGGGAGAGACCCAGTACTTC.

The V call is TRBV10-3, the J call TRBJ2-3; weak D call: TRBD1 (6 bases). The germline gives CDR1 ENHRY, CDR2 SYGVKD. This CDR3 comprises 15 residues. Trimming removed 2 bases at V and 1 base at J, with 10 bases between. Written as DNA, the CDR3 is TGTGCCATCAGTGAGCGGTCAGGGGGCACAGATACGCAGTATTTT. Translating it yields CAISERSGGTDTQYF.

The chain links TRBV5-6 to TRBJ2-1; 8 bases line up with TRBD2. The CDR3 is made up of 17 amino acids. The germline V gene has CDR1 SGHDT and CDR2 YYEEEE. J gave up 8 bases and V 0 bases, and 13 bases lay outside the gene matches. Here the CDR3 DNA reads TGTGCCAGCAGCTTGGCGGCTAGCGGGCGGGTCGGCTATGAGCAGTTCTTC. It encodes CASSLAASGRVGYEQFF.

The chain is built from TRBV5-1 and TRBJ2-1; 10 bases agree with TRBD2. With 2 bases clipped from V and 7 bases from J, the junction kept 3 bases outside the gene matches. The CDR3 totals 14 residues. The V gene's germline CDR1 is SGHRS and CDR2 YFSETQ. CDR3 coding DNA: TGCGCCAGCAGCTTAGGGACTAGCGTGAATGAGCAGTTCTTC. Translation: CASSLGTSVNEQFF.

V gene TRBV28 combines with J gene TRBJ1-1, with 9 bases aligning to TRBD1. V was clipped by 6 bases and J by 4 bases; unmatched bases: 6. The CDR3 has 14 residues. Germline CDR1 MDHEN, CDR2 SYDVKM. CDR3 region: CASRGDRAGTEAFF. The CDR3 DNA follows: TGTGCCAGCAGGGGGGACAGGGCGGGCACTGAAGCTTTCTTT. Complete variable domain (other parts from reference TRBV28 and TRBJ1-1): DVKVTQSSRYLVKRTGEKVFLECVQDMDHENMFWYRQDPGLGLRLIYFSYDVKMKEKGDIPEGYSVSREKKERFSLILESASTNQTSMYLCASRGDRAGTEAFFGQGTRLTVV.

The chain links TRBV5-1 to TRBJ2-7; no clear D gene. CDR1 and CDR2 (germline): SGHRS, YFSETQ. V was cut by 2 bases and J by 6 bases, with 12 bases left in between. This CDR3 comprises 13 residues. The DNA of the CDR3 is TGCGCCAGCAGCTTACTCGGGTTGGGCGAGCAGTACTTC. Protein: CASSLLGLGEQYF.

The chain employs TRBV7-6 and TRBJ1-1; D may be TRBD1 (5 bases). The CDR3 runs 13 residues. From germline, CDR1 is SGHVS and CDR2 FNYEAQ. V shed 6 bases and J shed 1 base, with 9 bases lying between them. CDR3 DNA: TGTGCCAGCAGGGAGACAGAGAACACTGAAGCTTTCTTT. Translated: CASRETENTEAFF.

The chain uses TRBV6-5 and TRBJ2-7; the match to TRBD1 covers 9 bases. This CDR3 has 13 amino acids. The germline V gene has CDR1 MNHEY and CDR2 SVGAGI. The V gene end was trimmed by 6 bases and the J gene end by 3 bases; junction bases not matched to a gene: 3. The CDR3 spells CASRGQGRYEQYF. CDR3 nucleotide sequence: TGTGCCAGCAGGGGACAGGGACGCTACGAGCAGTACTTC.

The V call is TRBV27, the J call TRBJ2-5; D might be TRBD1 (6 bases). Deletions cut 7 bases from V and 5 bases from J, with 20 bases between. CDR3 length equals 15 residues. The V gene's germline CDR1 is MNHEY and CDR2 SMNVEV (reference sequence). CDR3 residues: CASTKTSGVYETQYF. Written as DNA, the CDR3 is TGTGCCAGCACTAAAACGTCAGGGGTTTATGAGACCCAGTACTTC.